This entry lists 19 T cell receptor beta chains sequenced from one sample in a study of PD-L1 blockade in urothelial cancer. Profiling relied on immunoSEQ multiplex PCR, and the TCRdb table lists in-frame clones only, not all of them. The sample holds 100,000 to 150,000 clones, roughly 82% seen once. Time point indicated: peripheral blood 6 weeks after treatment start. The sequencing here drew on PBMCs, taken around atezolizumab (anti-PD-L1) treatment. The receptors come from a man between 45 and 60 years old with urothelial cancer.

The chain's CDR3 is CASMIGGTAEKLFF. The CDR3 coding sequence is TGTGCCAGCATGATAGGGGGCACGGCTGAAAAACTGTTTTTT. This chain connects TRBV6-1 to TRBJ1-4, with 7 bases that match TRBD1. Trimming removed 7 bases from V and 7 bases from J; junction bases left unmatched: 9. CDR3 length equals 14 residues. The germline V gene has CDR1 MNHNS and CDR2 SASEGT.

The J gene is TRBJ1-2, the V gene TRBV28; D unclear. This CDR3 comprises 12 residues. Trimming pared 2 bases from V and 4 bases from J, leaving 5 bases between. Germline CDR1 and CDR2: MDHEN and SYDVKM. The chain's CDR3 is CASSLQFYGYTF. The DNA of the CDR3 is TGTGCCAGCAGTTTACAGTTCTATGGCTACACCTTC.

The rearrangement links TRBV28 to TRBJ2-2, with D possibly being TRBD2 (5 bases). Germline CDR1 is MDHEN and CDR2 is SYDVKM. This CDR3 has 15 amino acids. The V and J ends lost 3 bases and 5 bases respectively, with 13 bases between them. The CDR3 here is CASSFRIPGTGELFF. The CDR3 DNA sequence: TGTGCCAGCAGTTTTCGGATTCCGGGGACCGGGGAGCTGTTTTTT. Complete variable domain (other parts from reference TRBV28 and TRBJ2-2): DVKVTQSSRYLVKRTGEKVFLECVQDMDHENMFWYRQDPGLGLRLIYFSYDVKMKEKGDIPEGYSVSREKKERFSLILESASTNQTSMYLCASSFRIPGTGELFFGEGSRLTVL.

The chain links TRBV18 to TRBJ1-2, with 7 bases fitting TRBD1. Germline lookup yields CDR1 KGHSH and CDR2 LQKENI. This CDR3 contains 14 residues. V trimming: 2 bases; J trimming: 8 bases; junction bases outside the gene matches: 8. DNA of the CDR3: TGTGCCAGCTCACCAAGCAGGGGGTTCGAGGGCTACACCTTC. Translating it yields CASSPSRGFEGYTF.

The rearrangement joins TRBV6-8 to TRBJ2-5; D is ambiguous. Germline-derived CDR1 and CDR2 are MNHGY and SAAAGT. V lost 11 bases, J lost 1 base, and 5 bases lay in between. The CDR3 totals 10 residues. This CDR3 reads CAGPQETQYF. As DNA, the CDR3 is TGTGCCGGCCCCCAAGAGACCCAGTACTTC.

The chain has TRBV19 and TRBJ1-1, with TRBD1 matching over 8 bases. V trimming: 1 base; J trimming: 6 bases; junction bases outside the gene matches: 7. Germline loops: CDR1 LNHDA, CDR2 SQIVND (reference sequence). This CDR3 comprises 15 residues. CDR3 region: CASSIGTGGISEAFF. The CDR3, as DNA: TGTGCCAGTAGTATAGGTACAGGGGGTATCTCTGAAGCTTTCTTT.

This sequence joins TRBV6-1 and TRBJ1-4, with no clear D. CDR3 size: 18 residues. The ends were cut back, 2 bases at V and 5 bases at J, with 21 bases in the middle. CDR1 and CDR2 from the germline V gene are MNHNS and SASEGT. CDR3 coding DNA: TGTGCCAGCAGTGAAAGTATTATTTCGGGATACAGAAATGAAAAACTGTTTTTT. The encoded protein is CASSESIISGYRNEKLFF.

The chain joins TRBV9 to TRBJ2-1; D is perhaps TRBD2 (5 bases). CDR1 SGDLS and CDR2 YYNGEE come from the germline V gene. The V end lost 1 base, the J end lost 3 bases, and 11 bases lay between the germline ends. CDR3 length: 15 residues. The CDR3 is CASSVSGLHYNEQFF. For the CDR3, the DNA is TGTGCCAGCAGCGTAAGCGGCCTCCACTACAATGAGCAGTTCTTC.

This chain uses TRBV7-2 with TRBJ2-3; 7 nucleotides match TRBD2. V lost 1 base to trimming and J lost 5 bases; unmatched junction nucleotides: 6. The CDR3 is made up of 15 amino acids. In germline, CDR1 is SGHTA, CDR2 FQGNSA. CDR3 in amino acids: CASSLVAGALDTQYF. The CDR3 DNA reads TGTGCCAGCAGCTTAGTTGCGGGAGCTTTAGATACGCAGTATTTT.

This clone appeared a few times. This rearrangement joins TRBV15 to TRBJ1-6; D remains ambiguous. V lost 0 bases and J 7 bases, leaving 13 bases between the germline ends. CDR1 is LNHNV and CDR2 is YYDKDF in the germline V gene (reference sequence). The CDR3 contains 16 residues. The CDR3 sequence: CATSRDAVVRNSPLHF. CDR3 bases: TGTGCCACCAGCAGAGATGCGGTTGTGCGGAATTCACCCCTCCACTTT.

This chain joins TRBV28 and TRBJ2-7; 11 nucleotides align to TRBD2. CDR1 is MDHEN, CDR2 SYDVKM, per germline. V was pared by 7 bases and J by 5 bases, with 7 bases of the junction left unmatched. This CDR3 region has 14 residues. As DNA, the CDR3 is TGTGCCAGCACGCGACTAGCGGGAAAGAACGAGCAGTACTTC. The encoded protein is CASTRLAGKNEQYF.

In nucleotides, the CDR3 is TGTGCCAGCAGCCCCGGGAGGAGCAATCAGCCCCAGCATTTT. The encoded protein is CASSPGRSNQPQHF. The V gene is TRBV28, the J gene TRBJ1-5; D not certain. The CDR3 is 14 residues long. Trimming took off 6 bases at V and 1 base at J, with 10 bases between the two ends. Per germline, CDR1 MDHEN and CDR2 SYDVKM.

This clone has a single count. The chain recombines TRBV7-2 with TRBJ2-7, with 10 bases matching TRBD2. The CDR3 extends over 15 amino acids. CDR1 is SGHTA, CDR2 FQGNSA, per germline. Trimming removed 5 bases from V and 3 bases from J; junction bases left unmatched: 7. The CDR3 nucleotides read TGTGCCAGCAGCCAAGCAGCTAGCGGGAGCTACGAGCAGTACTTC. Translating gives CASSQAASGSYEQYF.

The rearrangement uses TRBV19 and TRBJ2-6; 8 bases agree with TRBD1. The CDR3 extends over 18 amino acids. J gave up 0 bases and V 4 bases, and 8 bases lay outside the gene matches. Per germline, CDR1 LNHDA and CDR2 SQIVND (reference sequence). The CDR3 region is CASSTGQGGSSGANVLTF. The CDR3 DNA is TGTGCCAGTAGTACAGGACAGGGAGGTAGCTCTGGGGCCAACGTCCTGACTTTC.

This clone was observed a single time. CDR3 nucleotide sequence: TGTGCCAGCAGCTTAGCCCGGCGGGGTGAGCAGTACTTC. Encoded protein: CASSLARRGEQYF. The genes are TRBV11-2 and TRBJ2-7; the D gene is possibly TRBD2 (6 bases). V lost 1 base, J lost 7 bases, and 11 bases lay in between. This CDR3 is built from 13 residues. The germline V gene has CDR1 SGHAT and CDR2 FQNNGV.

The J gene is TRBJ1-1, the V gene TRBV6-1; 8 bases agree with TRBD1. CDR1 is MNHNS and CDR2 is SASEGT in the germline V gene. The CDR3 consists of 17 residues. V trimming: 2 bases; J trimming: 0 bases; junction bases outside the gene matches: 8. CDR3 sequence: CASSEPWTGFMNTEAFF. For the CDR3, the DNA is TGTGCCAGCAGTGAACCCTGGACAGGGTTTATGAACACTGAAGCTTTCTTT.

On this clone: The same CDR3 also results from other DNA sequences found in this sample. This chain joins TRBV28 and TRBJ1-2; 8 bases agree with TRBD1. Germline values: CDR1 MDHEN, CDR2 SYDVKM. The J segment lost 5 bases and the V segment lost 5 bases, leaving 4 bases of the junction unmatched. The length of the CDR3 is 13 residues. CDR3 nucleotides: TGTGCCAGCAGTCCTGGACAGGGTTATGGCTACACCTTC. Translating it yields CASSPGQGYGYTF.

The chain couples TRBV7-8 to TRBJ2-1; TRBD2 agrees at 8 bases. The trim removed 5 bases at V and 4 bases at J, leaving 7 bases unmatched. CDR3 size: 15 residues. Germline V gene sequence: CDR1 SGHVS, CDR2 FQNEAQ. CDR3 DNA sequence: TGTGCCAGCAGCCGCGGGACTAGGTTGTACAATGAGCAGTTCTTC. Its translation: CASSRGTRLYNEQFF.

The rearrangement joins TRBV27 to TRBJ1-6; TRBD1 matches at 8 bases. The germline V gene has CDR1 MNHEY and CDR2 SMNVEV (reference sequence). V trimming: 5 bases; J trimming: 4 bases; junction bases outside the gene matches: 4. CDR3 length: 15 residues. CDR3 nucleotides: TGTGCCAGCAGTAGCGGACAGGGATATAATTCACCCCTCCACTTT. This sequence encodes CASSSGQGYNSPLHF.